The 14 T cell receptor beta chains reported below all come from one sample, sequenced in a study of blood T cell repertoires in COVID-19. Sequenced by immunoSEQ multiplex PCR; TCRdb stores in-frame clones only, minus some. The table has 150,000 to 200,000 clones, approximately 79% seen once; the top ten hold around a sixth. Specimen: peripheral blood. These receptor sequences come from a man in his sixties with active or convalescent COVID-19.

The chain uses TRBV9 and TRBJ1-2, with D maybe TRBD1 (6 bases). Trimming left V 4 bases short and J 7 bases short, with 23 bases between. The CDR3 is made up of 16 amino acids. Germline CDR1 is SGDLS and CDR2 is YYNGEE. For the CDR3, the DNA is TGTGCCAGCAGCCCGGGGAAGGGGGTCCCCTCCATTGGCTACACCTTC. Protein product: CASSPGKGVPSIGYTF.

V is TRBV5-1 and J is TRBJ2-7; possibly TRBD1 for D (6 bases). Between the trimmed V and J ends, which lost 0 bases and 6 bases, there was a span of 16 bases. The CDR3 consists of 15 residues. CDR1 is SGHRS and CDR2 is YFSETQ in the germline V gene. This CDR3 is CASSLEQGRSGEQYF. CDR3 nucleotides: TGCGCCAGCAGCTTGGAACAGGGTAGAAGTGGCGAGCAGTACTTC.

This clone has just a few counts. CDR3 sequence: CASRPGQASGANVLTF. Here the CDR3 DNA reads TGTGCCAGTAGACCAGGACAGGCCTCTGGGGCCAACGTCCTGACTTTC. The gene calls are TRBV19 and TRBJ2-6, with 7 bases that match TRBD1. J was trimmed by 0 bases and V by 6 bases; bases with no gene match: 5. There are 16 residues in the CDR3. Per germline, CDR1 LNHDA and CDR2 SQIVND (reference sequence).

This clone was seen a handful of times. The chain is built from TRBV5-4 and TRBJ2-5, with 7 bases identical to TRBD2. With 0 bases clipped from V and 4 bases from J, the junction kept 6 bases outside the gene matches. The CDR3 runs 15 residues. The V gene's germline CDR1 is SGHNT and CDR2 YYREEE (reference sequence). In DNA form, the CDR3 reads TGTGCCAGCAGCTTGGCGCCTAGCGGAAGAGAGACCCAGTACTTC. This translates into CASSLAPSGRETQYF. The full variable domain, its missing parts supplied by reference TRBV5-4 and TRBJ2-5, is ETGVTQSPTHLIKTRGQQVTLRCSSQSGHNTVSWYQQALGQGPQFIFQYYREEENGRGNFPPRFSGLQFPNYSSELNVNALELDDSALYLCASSLAPSGRETQYFGPGTRLLVL.

The rearrangement uses TRBV7-2 and TRBJ2-7; D is possibly TRBD1 (6 bases). The CDR3 contains 15 residues. Looked up from germline, CDR1 is SGHTA and CDR2 is FQGNSA. Trimming removed 0 bases from V and 0 bases from J, with 9 bases in between. The CDR3 DNA reads TGTGCCAGCAGCTTAGCGACAGGTAGCTCCTACGAGCAGTACTTC. Its translation is CASSLATGSSYEQYF. The complete variable domain, with remaining parts taken from reference TRBV7-2 and TRBJ2-7, reads GAGVSQSPSNKVTEKGKDVELRCDPISGHTALYWYRQSLGQGLEFLIYFQGNSAPDKSGLPSDRFSAERTGGSVSTLTIQRTQQEDSAVYLCASSLATGSSYEQYFGPGTRLTVT.

In this sample, this clone turned up once. The chain recombines TRBV28 with TRBJ1-5; possible D gene TRBD1, 5 bases. V was pared by 3 bases and J by 11 bases, with 17 bases between. The CDR3 consists of 14 residues. The germline gives CDR1 MDHEN, CDR2 SYDVKM. CDR3 sequence (DNA): TGTGCCAGCAGTTTGGGGGGTGCCCTCATGGCCCAGCATTTT. It encodes CASSLGGALMAQHF.

The chain links TRBV28 to TRBJ2-1, with TRBD2 matching over 11 bases. Germline V gene sequence: CDR1 MDHEN, CDR2 SYDVKM. V trimming: 4 bases; J trimming: 4 bases; junction bases outside the gene matches: 9. The CDR3 loop spans 17 amino acids. CDR3 sequence reads: CASSSFLAGGWYNEQFF. The CDR3 coding sequence is TGTGCCAGCAGTTCGTTTCTAGCGGGAGGATGGTACAATGAGCAGTTCTTC. Together with reference TRBV28 and TRBJ2-1, the CDR3 gives the full variable domain: DVKVTQSSRYLVKRTGEKVFLECVQDMDHENMFWYRQDPGLGLRLIYFSYDVKMKEKGDIPEGYSVSREKKERFSLILESASTNQTSMYLCASSSFLAGGWYNEQFFGPGTRLTVL.

The V gene is TRBV10-3, the J gene TRBJ2-3, with D maybe TRBD2 (5 bases). The CDR3 length is 15 residues. V lost 8 bases, J lost 0 bases, and 15 bases lay in between. Per germline, CDR1 ENHRY and CDR2 SYGVKD. Here the CDR3 reads CAIAPTGGSTDTQYF. CDR3 DNA: TGTGCCATCGCCCCTACGGGCGGGAGCACAGATACGCAGTATTTT.

The chain combines TRBV9 with TRBJ2-1; 11 positions match TRBD2. The germline gives CDR1 SGDLS, CDR2 YYNGEE. The CDR3 extends over 17 amino acids. With 0 bases clipped from V and 1 base from J, the junction kept 3 bases outside the gene matches. This CDR3 reads CASSVALAGGSYNEQFF. The CDR3 region has the DNA TGTGCCAGCAGCGTAGCTCTAGCGGGGGGATCCTACAATGAGCAGTTCTTC.

The chain is built from TRBV24-1 and TRBJ2-1, with D uncertain. Trimming stripped 1 base from V and 6 bases from J, with 12 bases between. Per germline, CDR1 KGHDR and CDR2 SFDVKD. The CDR3 spans 15 residues. CDR3 nucleotide sequence: TGTGCCACCAGTGATTTCAGGTCGCCCCTCAATGAGCAGTTCTTC. Protein product: CATSDFRSPLNEQFF.

This clone was observed a few times. The chain recombines TRBV4-3 with TRBJ2-7; 11 nucleotides align to TRBD2. The germline gives CDR1 LGHNA, CDR2 YSLEER. The length of the CDR3 is 17 residues. The trim removed 3 bases at V and 0 bases at J, leaving 7 bases unmatched. CDR3 in DNA: TGCGCCAGCAGCCACCCGGGACTAGCGGTTAGCTCCTACGAGCAGTACTTC. Its translation: CASSHPGLAVSSYEQYF.

This sequence joins TRBV5-1 and TRBJ2-3, with a weak D call TRBD1 (5 bases). CDR1 is SGHRS and CDR2 is YFSETQ in the germline V gene. CDR3 length: 15 amino acids. The V end lost 0 bases, the J end lost 2 bases, and 10 bases lay between the germline ends. The CDR3 sequence is CASSLEGPPTDTQYF. In DNA form, the CDR3 reads TGCGCCAGCAGCTTGGAGGGGCCCCCCACAGATACGCAGTATTTT.

The gene calls are TRBV12-3 or TRBV12-4 and TRBJ2-1; TRBD2 matches 7 bases. The CDR3 totals 11 residues. J gave up 15 bases and V 1 base, and 3 bases lay outside the gene matches. The CDR3 DNA reads as TGTGCCAGCAGTTTAGGATCGGGGGGGTTCTTC. It yields the protein CASSLGSGGFF.

The chain is built from TRBV24-1 and TRBJ2-5; the match to TRBD2 covers 11 bases. The CDR3 length is 16 residues. After removal of 3 bases from V and 1 base from J, the junction contained 3 bases not matched to a gene. Germline values: CDR1 KGHDR, CDR2 SFDVKD. The CDR3 DNA follows: TGTGCCACCAGTGATCCTCTAGCGGGAGGCCAAGAGACCCAGTACTTC. It specifies CATSDPLAGGQETQYF.